These 6 T cell receptor beta chains were all obtained from the same sample, sequenced in a study of neurological immune-mediated disorders. TCRdb used MiXCR to reprocess the 5' RACE reads, holding one entry per CDR3 protein. The data show roughly 74,000 distinct CDR3 sequences, with around 5% seen just once and around 6.8% held by the top ten. Specimen: PBMCs. The receptor source for this set is a man aged 18 to 30 with multiple sclerosis.

In regard to this clonotype: A much larger clone differs from this one at a single base, so this may be a read error. This chain links TRBV5-1 with TRBJ1-5, with D unresolved. This CDR3 region has 14 residues. In germline, CDR1 is SGHRS, CDR2 YFSETQ. The CDR3, as DNA: TGCGCCAGCAGCGAAGACCCGGGCAATCAGCCCCAGAATTTT. Its translation is CASSEDPGNQPQNF.

This clonotype was seen many times. This chain links TRBV20-1 with TRBJ2-7, with TRBD1 matching over 9 bases. CDR3 length equals 13 residues. V gave up 6 bases and J gave up 3 bases; unmatched junction bases: 6. Germline lookup yields CDR1 DFQATT and CDR2 SNEGSKA (reference sequence). The CDR3 DNA sequence: TGCAGTGCGTCCCGGGACAGGGTCTACGAGCAGTACTTC. Translating it yields CSASRDRVYEQYF.

This clonotype was picked up many times. This chain links TRBV28 with TRBJ2-7; tentative D call: TRBD2 (6 bases). The CDR3 length is 13 residues. CDR1 is MDHEN, CDR2 SYDVKM, per germline. The V and J ends lost 3 bases and 3 bases respectively, with 9 bases between them. The CDR3 bases are TGTGCCAGCAGTTTCTGGAGGGACTACGAGCAGTACTTC. The encoded protein is CASSFWRDYEQYF.

The sample holds many counts of this clonotype. The chain recombines TRBV9 with TRBJ2-3, with 10 bases lining up with TRBD2. Germline values: CDR1 SGDLS, CDR2 YYNGEE. Trimming took 3 bases from V and 4 from J; bases not matched to a gene: 20. The CDR3 consists of 20 residues. The CDR3 DNA reads as TGTGCCAGCAGCGGCAGACAGCTCCCGACCCTAGCGGGAGCCGCAGATACGCAGTATTTT. It encodes CASSGRQLPTLAGAADTQYF.

This clonotype was observed at least ten times. The gene calls are TRBV12-3 or TRBV12-4 and TRBJ2-3, with 9 bases fitting TRBD2. J was trimmed by 3 bases and V by 5 bases; bases with no gene match: 3. The CDR3 consists of 14 residues. This chain's CDR3 is CASSTGLATDTQYF. CDR3 nucleotides: TGTGCCAGCAGTACCGGACTAGCGACAGATACGCAGTATTTT.

This clonotype was counted only a few times. A junction end diverges from the germline sequence, so it may reflect a read error. The rearrangement uses TRBV12-3 or TRBV12-4 and TRBJ1-5; D unclear. The CDR3 covers 14 residues. This chain's CDR3 is CASSHAGSNQPQNF. The CDR3 DNA sequence: TGTGCCAGCAGTCATGCGGGTAGCAATCAGCCCCAGAATTTT.